This T cell receptor (beta chain) was recorded in a study of shared clonotypes between healthy human individuals. About the research overall: The study enrolled a couple of women and three men aged 18 to 49.

On this clone: The antigen is not known.

Overall study results and limits: Sampling used blood alone; tissue repertoires probably differ. A handful of donors shared 5% to 5.5% of their naive CD4 clonotypes.

TCRdb's copy holds only in-frame clones and misses some; the assay was immunoSEQ multiplex PCR. The table records approximately 620,000 clones, around 97% of them present only once. Donors included only healthy HIV-negative adults lacking recent acute infections or vaccinations. Sequencing was carried out using naive CD4+ T cells sorted from blood. The subset here: CD45RA+ positively selected. This TCR was recovered from a woman aged 25 to 39 in good health.

CDR3: CASSLDGVSYEQYF. The CDR3 coding sequence is TGCGCCAGCAGCTTGGATGGGGTCTCCTACGAGCAGTACTTC. V gene TRBV5-1 combines with J gene TRBJ2-7; D call uncertain. V shed 0 bases and J shed 0 bases, with 7 bases lying between them. Germline V CDR1 and CDR2: SGHRS, YFSETQ. CDR3 length: 14 residues. Based on the CDR3 plus reference TRBV5-1 and TRBJ2-7, the full variable domain is KAGVTQTPRYLIKTRGQQVTLSCSPISGHRSVSWYQQTPGQGLQFLFEYFSETQRNKGNFPGRFSGRQFSNSRSEMNVSTLELGDSALYLCASSLDGVSYEQYFGPGTRLTVT.